This T cell receptor beta chain came from a study of regulatory T cells in long-lasting Graves disease. This clonotype was seen many times. Library construction for TCR beta used iRepertoire HTBI primers and Arm-PCR of CDR3 regions. TCRdb passed the multiplex PCR reads through MiXCR, listing each CDR3 protein once. This sample has hundreds of thousands of distinct CDR3 sequences; 16% occur once, and the top ten carry approximately 20%. The CDR3 loop spans 17 amino acids. V lost 5 bases, J lost 6 bases, and 23 bases lay in between. CDR1 and CDR2 from the germline V gene are KGHDR and SFDVKD. Time point specified: newly diagnosed GD, antithyroid drugs for less than 3 months. Preparation of the TCR library used RNA extracted from PBMCs. This sample also belongs to another study, concerning T cells in Graves' hyperthyroidism and ophthalmopathy. That paper notes: Graves' hyperthyroidism showing no ophthalmopathy progression within 18 months was considered stable.

V gene TRBV24-1 combines with J gene TRBJ2-3; D possibly uses TRBD1 or TRBD2 (5 bases each). The sequences come from peripheral blood mononuclear cells (PBMCs), collected at new diagnosis, from a patient treated with antithyroid drugs. This receptor was identified in a woman aged 25-40 years with Graves disease. The DNA of the CDR3 is TGTGCCACCAGTGCCCAAGGACGGGGCACTCTTTTGGATACGCAGTATTTT. Its protein is CATSAQGRGTLLDTQYF.